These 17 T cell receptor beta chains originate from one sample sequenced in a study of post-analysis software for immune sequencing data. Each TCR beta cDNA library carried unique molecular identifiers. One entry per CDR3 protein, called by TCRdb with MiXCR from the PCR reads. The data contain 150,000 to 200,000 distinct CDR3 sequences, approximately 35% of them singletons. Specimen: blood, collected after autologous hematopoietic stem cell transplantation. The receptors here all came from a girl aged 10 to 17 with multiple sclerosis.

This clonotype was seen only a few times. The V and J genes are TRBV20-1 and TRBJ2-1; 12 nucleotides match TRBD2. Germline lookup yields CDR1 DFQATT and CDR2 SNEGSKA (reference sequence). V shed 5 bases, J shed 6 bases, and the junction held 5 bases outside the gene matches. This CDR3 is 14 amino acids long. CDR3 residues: CSAPLAGGTNEQFF. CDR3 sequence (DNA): TGCAGTGCTCCCCTAGCGGGAGGGACCAATGAGCAGTTCTTC.

The CDR3 DNA reads as TGTGCCAGCAGCTTAGGACTAGCGGGAGGGCCTGCCAATTATGAGCAGTTCTTC. Translation: CASSLGLAGGPANYEQFF. The chain links TRBV7-6 to TRBJ2-1; 14 nucleotides agree with TRBD2. Trimming took 1 base from V and 8 from J; bases not matched to a gene: 10. Germline-derived CDR1 and CDR2 are SGHVS and FNYEAQ. There are 18 residues in the CDR3.

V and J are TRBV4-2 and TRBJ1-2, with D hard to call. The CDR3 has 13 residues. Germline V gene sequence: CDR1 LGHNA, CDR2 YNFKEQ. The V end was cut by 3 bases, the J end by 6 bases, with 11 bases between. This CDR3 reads CASSQAADDGYTF. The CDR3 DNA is TGTGCCAGCAGCCAGGCTGCAGACGATGGCTACACCTTC.

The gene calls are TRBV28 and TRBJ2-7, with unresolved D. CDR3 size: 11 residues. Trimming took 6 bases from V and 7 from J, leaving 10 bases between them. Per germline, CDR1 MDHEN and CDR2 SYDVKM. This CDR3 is CASSRLGEQYF. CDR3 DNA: TGTGCCAGCAGCAGATTGGGTGAGCAGTACTTC.

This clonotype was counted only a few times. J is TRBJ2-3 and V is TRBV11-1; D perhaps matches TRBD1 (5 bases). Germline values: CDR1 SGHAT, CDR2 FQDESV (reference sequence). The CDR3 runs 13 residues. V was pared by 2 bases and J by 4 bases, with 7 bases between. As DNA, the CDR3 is TGTGCCAGCAGCTTACAGGGTCCAGATACGCAGTATTTT. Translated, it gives CASSLQGPDTQYF.

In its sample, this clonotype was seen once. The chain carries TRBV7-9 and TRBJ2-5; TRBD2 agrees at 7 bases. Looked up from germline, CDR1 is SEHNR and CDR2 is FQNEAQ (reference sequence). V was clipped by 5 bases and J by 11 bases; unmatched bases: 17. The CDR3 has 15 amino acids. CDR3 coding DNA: TGTGCCAGCAGCCCCACAGGACTAGATTACAATGAGCAGTACTTC. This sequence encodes CASSPTGLDYNEQYF.

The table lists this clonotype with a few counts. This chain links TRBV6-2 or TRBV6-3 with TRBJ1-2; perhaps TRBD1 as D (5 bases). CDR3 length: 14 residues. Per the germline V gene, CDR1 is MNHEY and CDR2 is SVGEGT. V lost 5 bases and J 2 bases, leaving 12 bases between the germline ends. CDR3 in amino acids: CASSPPRENYGYTF. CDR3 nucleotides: TGTGCCAGCAGTCCTCCCAGGGAAAACTATGGCTACACCTTC.

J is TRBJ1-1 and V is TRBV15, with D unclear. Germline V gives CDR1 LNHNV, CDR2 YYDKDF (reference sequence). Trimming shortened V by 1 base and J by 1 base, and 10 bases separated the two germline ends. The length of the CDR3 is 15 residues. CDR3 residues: CATSRVWTGNTEAFF. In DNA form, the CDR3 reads TGTGCCACCAGCAGAGTCTGGACGGGGAACACTGAAGCTTTCTTT.

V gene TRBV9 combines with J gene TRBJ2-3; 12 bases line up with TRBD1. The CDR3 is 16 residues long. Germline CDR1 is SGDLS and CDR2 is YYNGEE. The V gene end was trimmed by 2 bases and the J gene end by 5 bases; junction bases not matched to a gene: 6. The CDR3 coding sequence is TGTGCCAGCAGCGTTCGGGACAGGGGGCGCGTAGATACGCAGTATTTT. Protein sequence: CASSVRDRGRVDTQYF. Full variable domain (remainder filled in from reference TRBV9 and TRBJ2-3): DSGVTQTPKHLITATGQRVTLRCSPRSGDLSVYWYQQSLDQGLQFLIQYYNGEERAKGNILERFSAQQFPDLHSELNLSSLELGDSALYFCASSVRDRGRVDTQYFGPGTRLTVL.

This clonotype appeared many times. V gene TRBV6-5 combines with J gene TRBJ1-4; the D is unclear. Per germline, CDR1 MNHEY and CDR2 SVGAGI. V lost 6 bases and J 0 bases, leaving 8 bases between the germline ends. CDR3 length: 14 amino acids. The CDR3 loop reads CASSPSSTNEKLFF. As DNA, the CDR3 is TGTGCCAGCAGCCCGTCCTCAACTAATGAAAAACTGTTTTTT.

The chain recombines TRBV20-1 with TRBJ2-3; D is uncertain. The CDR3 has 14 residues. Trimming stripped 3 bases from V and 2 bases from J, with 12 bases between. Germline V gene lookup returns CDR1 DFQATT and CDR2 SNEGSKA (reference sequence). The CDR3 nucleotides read TGCAGTGCTAGGGTGGTAGCATCCACAGATACGCAGTATTTT. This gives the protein CSARVVASTDTQYF.

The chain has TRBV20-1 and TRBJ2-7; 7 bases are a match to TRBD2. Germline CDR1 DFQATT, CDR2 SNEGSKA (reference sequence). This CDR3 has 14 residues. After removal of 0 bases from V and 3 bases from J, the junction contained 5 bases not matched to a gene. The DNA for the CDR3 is TGCAGTGCTAGAGAAGGGGAGGGCTTCTACGAGCAGTACTTC. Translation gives CSAREGEGFYEQYF.

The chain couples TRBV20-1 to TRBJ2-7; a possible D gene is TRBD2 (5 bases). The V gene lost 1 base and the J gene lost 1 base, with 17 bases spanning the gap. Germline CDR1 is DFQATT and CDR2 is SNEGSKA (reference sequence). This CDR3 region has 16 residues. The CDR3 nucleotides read TGCAGTGCTAGAGGCCCCAGAAGCGGCCCTTCCTACGAGCAGTACTTC. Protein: CSARGPRSGPSYEQYF.

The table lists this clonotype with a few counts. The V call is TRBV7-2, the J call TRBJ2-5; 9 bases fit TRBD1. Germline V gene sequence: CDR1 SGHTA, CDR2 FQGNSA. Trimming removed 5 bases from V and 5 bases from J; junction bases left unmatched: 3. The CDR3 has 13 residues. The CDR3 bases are TGTGCCAGCAGCCGCGGACAGGGGGAGACCCAGTACTTC. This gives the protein CASSRGQGETQYF. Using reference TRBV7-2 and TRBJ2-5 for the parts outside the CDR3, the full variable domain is GAGVSQSPSNKVTEKGKDVELRCDPISGHTALYWYRQSLGQGLEFLIYFQGNSAPDKSGLPSDRFSAERTGGSVSTLTIQRTQQEDSAVYLCASSRGQGETQYFGPGTRLLVL.

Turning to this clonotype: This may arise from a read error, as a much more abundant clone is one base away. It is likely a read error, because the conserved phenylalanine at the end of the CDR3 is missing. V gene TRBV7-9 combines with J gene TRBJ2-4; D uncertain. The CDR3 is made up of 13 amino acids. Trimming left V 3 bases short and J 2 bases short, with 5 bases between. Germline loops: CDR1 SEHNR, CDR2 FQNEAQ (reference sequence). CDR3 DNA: TGTGCCAGCAGCTTCAAGACCAAAAACATTCAGTACTGC. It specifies CASSFKTKNIQYC.

The CDR3 nucleotides read TGTGCCAGCAGTTTAGGGACAGATCAGCCCCAGCATTTT. It encodes CASSLGTDQPQHF. The J gene is TRBJ1-5, the V gene TRBV12-3 or TRBV12-4, with D possibly TRBD1 on 6 matching bases. The V end was cut by 1 base, the J end by 5 bases, with 6 bases between. The CDR3 totals 13 residues.

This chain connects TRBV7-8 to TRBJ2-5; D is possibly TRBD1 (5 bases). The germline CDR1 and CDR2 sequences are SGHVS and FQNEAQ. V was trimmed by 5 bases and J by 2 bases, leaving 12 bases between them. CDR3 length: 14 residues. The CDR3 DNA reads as TGTGCCAGCAGCCTGCTGGGGCAGCAAGAGACCCAGTACTTC. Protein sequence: CASSLLGQQETQYF. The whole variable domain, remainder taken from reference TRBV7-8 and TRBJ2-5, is GAGVSQSPRYKVAKRGQDVALRCDPISGHVSLFWYQQALGQGPEFLTYFQNEAQLDKSGLPSDRFFAERPEGSVSTLKIQRTQQEDSAVYLCASSLLGQQETQYFGPGTRLLVL.